These T cell receptor beta chains were read from a single sample in a study of T cells in localized non-small cell lung cancer. The repertoire was sequenced with immunoSEQ multiplex PCR; TCRdb's copy has only in-frame clones and lacks some. Of around 40,000 clones listed, around nine tenths are singletons. Source: peripheral blood, taken before any cancer treatment. All receptors derive from a female donor at least 60 years old with stage I squamous cell lung carcinoma. Each CDR3 is given with its conserved first and last residue. Each record gives: V gene, D gene, J gene, clone size, CDR3 protein, CDR3 DNA. D genes are given only for firm matches. Expanded clones are given a class, and other clones once, few, many or no size at all.

>TRBV9|TRBD2|TRBJ2-2|few
CASSVALTSGRTGELFF
TGTGCCAGCAGCGTAGCCCTTACTAGCGGGAGGACCGGGGAGCTGTTTTTT
>TRBV20-1|.|TRBJ2-7|.
CSVRISYEQYF
TGCAGTGTTAGGATCTCCTACGAGCAGTACTTC
>TRBV18|TRBD1|TRBJ1-1|.
CASSPQGQGAFTEAFF
TGTGCCAGCTCACCCCAAGGACAGGGGGCCTTCACTGAAGCTTTCTTT
>TRBV27|TRBD1|TRBJ2-2|.
CASSLDRVRIAGELFF
TGTGCCAGCAGTTTAGACAGGGTCCGTATTGCCGGGGAGCTGTTTTTT
>TRBV7-2|.|TRBJ2-7|.
CASSQSGVSSYEQYF
TGTGCCAGCAGCCAAAGCGGTGTTAGCTCCTACGAGCAGTACTTC
>TRBV7-6|.|TRBJ1-2|few
CASSARTAFYGYTF
TGTGCCAGCAGCGCCCGGACAGCCTTCTATGGCTACACCTTC
>TRBV6-5|TRBD2|TRBJ2-7|.
CASTRGSGSYEQYF
TGTGCCAGCACCCGCGGTAGCGGGAGTTACGAGCAGTACTTC
>TRBV19|.|TRBJ1-4|.
CASKRGEKLFF
TGTGCCAGTAAGAGGGGTGAAAAACTGTTTTTT
>TRBV6-4|.|TRBJ2-1|.
CASSVGGFSGTQFF
TGTGCCAGCAGTGTAGGAGGTTTCAGCGGTACTCAGTTCTTC
>TRBV19|.|TRBJ2-2|once
CASSTLRGVAGGSNTGELFF
TGTGCCAGTAGTACTCTGAGGGGAGTTGCTGGGGGATCGAACACCGGGGAGCTGTTTTTT
>TRBV15|.|TRBJ2-3|.
CATAPGLSTDTQYF
TGTGCCACCGCCCCGGGACTTAGCACAGATACGCAGTATTTT
>TRBV29-1|.|TRBJ1-1|.
CSVAQGGNTEAFF
TGCAGCGTTGCACAAGGAGGGAACACTGAAGCTTTCTTT
>TRBV7-6|TRBD1|TRBJ1-3|.
CASSLDPGTGLGNTIYF
TGTGCCAGCAGCTTAGACCCCGGGACAGGGCTTGGAAACACCATATATTTT
>TRBV5-1|.|TRBJ1-1|.
CASSLAGVRSAGAEAFF
TGCGCCAGCAGCTTGGCCGGGGTAAGGTCCGCGGGGGCTGAAGCTTTCTTT
>TRBV12-5|TRBD1|TRBJ2-7|.
CASAPGRGQYEQYF
TGTGCTAGTGCCCCGGGCAGGGGGCAGTACGAGCAGTACTTC
>TRBV5-4|.|TRBJ1-4|.
CASSYDRTNEKLFF
TGTGCCAGCAGCTATGACAGGACCAATGAAAAACTGTTTTTT
>TRBV30|.|TRBJ1-1|few
CAWSVKGSTEAFF
TGTGCCTGGAGTGTAAAGGGGAGTACTGAAGCTTTCTTT
>TRBV4-1|.|TRBJ2-3|.
CASSLLTGDTQYF
TGCGCCAGCAGCCTCCTGACGGGAGATACGCAGTATTTT
>TRBV5-6|TRBD1|TRBJ1-2|.
CASSPWTGGKDGYTF
TGTGCCAGCAGCCCATGGACAGGGGGGAAGGATGGCTACACCTTC
>TRBV5-6|.|TRBJ2-6|few
CASSLERGAGGSGANVLTF
TGTGCCAGCAGCTTGGAGAGGGGGGCCGGGGGCTCTGGGGCCAACGTCCTGACTTTC
>TRBV4-2|.|TRBJ2-3|once
CASSQAAGQGSTDTQYF
TGTGCCAGCAGCCAAGCGGCGGGGCAGGGCAGCACAGATACGCAGTATTTT
>TRBV27|TRBD1|TRBJ1-2|few
CASSLRLGQGGGYTF
TGTGCCAGCAGTTTAAGGTTGGGACAGGGTGGGGGCTACACCTTC
>TRBV11-1|TRBD2|TRBJ2-1|.
CASTLSRTSDYNEQFF
TGTGCCAGCACCCTCTCTCGGACTAGCGACTACAATGAGCAGTTCTTC
>TRBV11-2|.|TRBJ1-2|.
CASSLNGGAYGYTF
TGTGCCAGCAGCTTAAACGGTGGGGCCTATGGCTACACCTTC
>TRBV29-1|.|TRBJ2-1|.
CSVRRDTTYNEQFF
TGCAGCGTTAGACGGGACACAACGTACAATGAGCAGTTCTTC
>TRBV7-3|TRBD2|TRBJ2-7|.
CASSLQATSGSPHEQYF
TGTGCCAGCAGCTTACAAGCGACTAGCGGGAGTCCCCACGAGCAGTACTTC
>TRBV6-5|.|TRBJ1-5|.
CASSYGSQPQHF
TGTGCCAGCAGTTACGGAAGTCAGCCCCAGCATTTT
>TRBV5-1|TRBD1|TRBJ2-2|.
CASSLRDRGNTGELFF
TGCGCCAGCAGCTTGCGGGACAGGGGGAACACCGGGGAGCTGTTTTTT
>TRBV29-1|.|TRBJ2-1|once
CSVEPEQFF
TGCAGCGTTGAACCTGAGCAGTTCTTC
>TRBV5-1|.|TRBJ2-1|.
CASSPGWRDNEQFF
TGCGCCAGCAGCCCCGGTTGGCGGGACAATGAGCAGTTCTTC
>TRBV19|TRBD2|TRBJ2-1|.
CASSIAGGKDYNEQFF
TGTGCCAGTAGTATAGCGGGAGGGAAGGACTACAATGAGCAGTTCTTC
>TRBV10-3|.|TRBJ2-3|.
CAISEPGGTHSTDTQYF
TGTGCCATCAGTGAGCCAGGCGGGACTCATAGCACAGATACGCAGTATTTT
>TRBV23-1|TRBD2|TRBJ2-7|.
CASAGGDPSSYEQYF
TGCGCCAGCGCCGGGGGGGACCCGAGCTCCTACGAGCAGTACTTC
>TRBV5-4|.|TRBJ1-6|.
CASSWDGAYNSPLHF
TGTGCCAGCAGCTGGGACGGGGCCTATAATTCACCCCTCCACTTT
>TRBV11-2|TRBD2|TRBJ2-1|.
CASSRHATSGSNEQFF
TGTGCCAGCAGCCGCCATGCGACTAGCGGGAGTAATGAGCAGTTCTTC
>TRBV7-3|TRBD2|TRBJ2-5|few
CASSPPGLYATQYF
TGTGCCAGCAGCCCACCGGGACTATACGCGACCCAGTACTTC
>TRBV6-5|.|TRBJ1-2|.
CASSYRGGGYGYTF
TGTGCCAGCAGTTACAGGGGGGGAGGCTATGGCTACACCTTC
>TRBV6-6|.|TRBJ2-5|.
CASSYKVRAYQETQYF
TGTGCCAGCAGTTACAAAGTCAGGGCCTACCAAGAGACCCAGTACTTC
>TRBV5-1|.|TRBJ2-7|.
CASRDSTSSYEQYF
TGCGCCAGCCGCGACAGTACCTCCTCCTACGAGCAGTACTTC
>TRBV6-1|TRBD1|TRBJ1-2|.
CASRLQTGPGGYTF
TGTGCCAGCAGATTACAGACAGGGCCGGGAGGCTACACCTTC
>TRBV7-2|.|TRBJ1-2|.
CASSLSGYGYTF
TGTGCCAGCAGCTTATCGGGGTATGGCTACACCTTC
>TRBV28|TRBD2|TRBJ2-5|.
CASSLVLAGGRETQYF
TGTGCCAGCAGTTTAGTACTAGCGGGAGGGAGAGAGACCCAGTACTTC
>TRBV27|.|TRBJ2-7|.
CASSPWTQSGSYEQYF
TGTGCCAGCAGTCCATGGACGCAGTCTGGGTCCTACGAGCAGTACTTC
>TRBV10-1|TRBD2|TRBJ2-2|.
CASATSGRSTGELFF
TGCGCCAGCGCCACTAGCGGGAGAAGCACCGGGGAGCTGTTTTTT
>TRBV7-2|.|TRBJ2-3|few
CASSPTGTFTDTQYF
TGTGCCAGCAGCCCGACGGGGACTTTCACAGATACGCAGTATTTT